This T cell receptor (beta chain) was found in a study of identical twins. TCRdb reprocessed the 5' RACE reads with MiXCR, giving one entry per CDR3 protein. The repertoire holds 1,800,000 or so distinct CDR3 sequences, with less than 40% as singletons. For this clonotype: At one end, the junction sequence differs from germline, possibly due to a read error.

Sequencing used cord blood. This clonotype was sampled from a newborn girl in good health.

The CDR3 DNA follows: TGTGCCAGCAGCCCCAGGGGAATCACCAGGGAGCTGTTTTTT. Translation: CASSPRGITRELFF. The chain employs TRBV2 and TRBJ2-2; D possibly corresponds to TRBD1 (6 bases). CDR3 size: 14 residues. The germline CDR1 and CDR2 sequences are SNHLY and FYNNEI.